This T cell receptor beta chain was recorded in a study of tumor-infiltrating lymphocytes in primary liver carcinoma. Germline CDR1 is MNHNS and CDR2 is SASEGT. The CDR3 consists of 15 residues. The germline V and J ends were trimmed by 4 bases and 4 bases, with 16 bases remaining between them. Constant-region priming of roughly 0.45 ug total RNA yielded TCR beta cDNA. What produced the TCR beta libraries was three nested multiplex PCR rounds using slightly modified ARM-PCR. Two initial PCR rounds of around 10 cycles each paired TRBV1-TRBV30 forward primers with a C-beta reverse primer. Each CDR3 protein gets one entry after TCRdb re-called the multiplex PCR reads with MiXCR. The sample yields some 120,000 distinct CDR3 sequences, around 60% seen once. The approximately 17-32 mg bulk tissue piece was not sorted before simultaneous RNA and DNA extraction. Concerning this clonotype itself: A much larger clone differs by one base, so this may be a read error.

What was sequenced was liver tumor tissue from sampling region 1. Regarding subset: tumor region T1, superior pole. The chain carries TRBV6-1 and TRBJ1-2, with TRBD1 as a possible D gene (5 bases). This TCR came from a woman in her sixties with primary liver carcinoma and hepatitis B virus infection. The CDR3, as DNA: TGTGCCAGCAGTGGAGCGGACTCAGGGTCCTATGGCTACACCTTC. It specifies CASSGADSGSYGYTF.